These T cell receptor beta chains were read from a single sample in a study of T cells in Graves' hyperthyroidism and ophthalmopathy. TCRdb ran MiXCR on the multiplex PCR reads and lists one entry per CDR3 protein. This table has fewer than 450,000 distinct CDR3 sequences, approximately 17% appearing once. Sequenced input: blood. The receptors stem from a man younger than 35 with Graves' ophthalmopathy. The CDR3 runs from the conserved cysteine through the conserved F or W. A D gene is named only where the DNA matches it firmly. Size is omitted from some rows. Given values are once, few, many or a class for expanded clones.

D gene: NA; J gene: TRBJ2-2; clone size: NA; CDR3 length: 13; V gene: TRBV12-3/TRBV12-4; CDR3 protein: CAGRGTKTGELFF; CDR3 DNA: TGTGCCGGCCGGGGGACCAAAACCGGGGAGCTGTTTTTT
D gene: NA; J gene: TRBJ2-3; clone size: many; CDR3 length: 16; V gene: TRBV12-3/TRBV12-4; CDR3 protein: CASSRRAIPSTDTQYF; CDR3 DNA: TGTGCCAGCAGTCGGCGGGCCATACCTAGCACAGATACGCAGTATTTT
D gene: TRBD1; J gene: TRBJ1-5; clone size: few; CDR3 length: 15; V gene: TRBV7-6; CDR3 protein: CASSLSDRGGQPQHF; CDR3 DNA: TGTGCCAGCAGCTTATCGGACAGGGGGGGTCAGCCCCAGCATTTT
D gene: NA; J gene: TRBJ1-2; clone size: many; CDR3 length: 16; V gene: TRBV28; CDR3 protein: CASSSGAGSVDYGYTF; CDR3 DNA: TGTGCCAGCAGTTCGGGGGCGGGGAGCGTGGACTATGGCTACACCTTC
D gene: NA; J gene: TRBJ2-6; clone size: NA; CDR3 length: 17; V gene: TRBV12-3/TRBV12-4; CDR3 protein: CASTTDGPGSGANVLTF; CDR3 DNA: TGTGCCAGCACCACGGACGGGCCGGGCTCTGGGGCCAACGTCCTGACTTTC
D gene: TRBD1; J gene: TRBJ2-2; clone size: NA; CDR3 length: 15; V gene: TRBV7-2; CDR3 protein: CASSQGQGWGGELFF; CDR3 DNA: TGTGCCAGCAGCCAAGGACAGGGTTGGGGCGGGGAGCTGTTTTTT
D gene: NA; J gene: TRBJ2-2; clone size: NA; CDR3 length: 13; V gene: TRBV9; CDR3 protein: CASSPGETGELFF; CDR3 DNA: TGTGCCAGCAGTCCAGGGGAGACCGGGGAGCTGTTTTTT
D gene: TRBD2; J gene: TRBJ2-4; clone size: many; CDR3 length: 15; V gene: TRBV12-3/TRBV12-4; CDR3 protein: CASSLGGSAKNIQYF; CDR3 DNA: TGTGCCAGCAGTTTGGGGGGGTCAGCCAAAAACATTCAGTACTTC
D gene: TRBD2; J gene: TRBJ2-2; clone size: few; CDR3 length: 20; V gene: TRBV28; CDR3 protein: CASSTPPGRGVSTGTGELFF; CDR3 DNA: TGTGCCAGCAGTACCCCCCCTGGGCGGGGGGTTTCTACAGGGACCGGGGAGCTGTTTTTT
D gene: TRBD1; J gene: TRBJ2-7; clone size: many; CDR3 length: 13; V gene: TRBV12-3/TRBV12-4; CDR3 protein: CASSLGTGREQYF; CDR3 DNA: TGTGCCAGCAGTTTAGGGACAGGGCGGGAGCAGTACTTC
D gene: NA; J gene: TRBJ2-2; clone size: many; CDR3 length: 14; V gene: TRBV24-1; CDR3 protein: CATSDLGVTGELFF; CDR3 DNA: TGTGCCACCAGTGACCTAGGGGTGACCGGGGAGCTGTTTTTT
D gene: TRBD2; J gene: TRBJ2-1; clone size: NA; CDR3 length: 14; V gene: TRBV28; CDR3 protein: CASSLVGGAREQFF; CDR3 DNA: TGTGCCAGCAGTTTAGTGGGAGGGGCCCGTGAGCAGTTCTTC
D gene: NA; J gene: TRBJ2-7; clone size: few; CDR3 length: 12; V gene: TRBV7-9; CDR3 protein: CASRAGVYEQYF; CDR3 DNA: TGTGCCAGCAGAGCAGGGGTTTACGAGCAGTACTTC
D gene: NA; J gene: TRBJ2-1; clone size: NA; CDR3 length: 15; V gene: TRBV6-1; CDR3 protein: CASSSKPGTYNEQFF; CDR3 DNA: TGTGCCAGCAGTTCTAAACCGGGAACCTACAATGAGCAGTTCTTC
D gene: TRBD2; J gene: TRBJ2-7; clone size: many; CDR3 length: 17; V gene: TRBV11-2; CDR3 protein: CASSPRGSGGFLGEQYF; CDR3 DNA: TGTGCCAGCAGCCCGCGCGGGAGCGGGGGGTTCCTTGGGGAGCAGTACTTC
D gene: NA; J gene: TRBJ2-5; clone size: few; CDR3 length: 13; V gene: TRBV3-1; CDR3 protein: CASSQVMRETQYF; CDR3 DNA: TGTGCCAGCAGCCAAGTAATGAGGGAGACCCAGTACTTC
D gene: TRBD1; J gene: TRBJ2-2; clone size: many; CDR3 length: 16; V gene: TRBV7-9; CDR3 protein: CASSPRTGQGAGELFF; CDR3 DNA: TGTGCCAGCAGCCCTCGGACAGGACAGGGGGCCGGGGAGCTGTTTTTT
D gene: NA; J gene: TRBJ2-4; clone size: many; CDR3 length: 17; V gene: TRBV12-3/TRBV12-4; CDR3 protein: CASSSKGGGITKNIQYF; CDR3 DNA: TGTGCCAGCAGTTCTAAGGGAGGGGGGATAACCAAAAACATTCAGTACTTC
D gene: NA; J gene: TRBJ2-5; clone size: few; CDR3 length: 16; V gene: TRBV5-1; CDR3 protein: CASSLRPSDDQETQYF; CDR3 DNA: TGCGCCAGCAGCTTGCGGCCTAGCGATGACCAAGAGACCCAGTACTTC
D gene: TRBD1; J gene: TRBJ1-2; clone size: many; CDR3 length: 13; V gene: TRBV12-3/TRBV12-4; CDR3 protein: CASSYGQGAPYTF; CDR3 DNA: TGTGCCAGCAGTTACGGACAGGGGGCCCCTTACACCTTC
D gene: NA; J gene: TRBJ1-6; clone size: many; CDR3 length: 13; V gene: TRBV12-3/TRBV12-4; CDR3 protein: CASSVGSGSPLHF; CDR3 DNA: TGTGCCAGCAGTGTTGGATCGGGATCACCCCTCCACTTT
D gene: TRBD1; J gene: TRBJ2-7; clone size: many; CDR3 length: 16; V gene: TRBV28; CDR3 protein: CASSFIRDRDVYEQYF; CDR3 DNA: TGTGCCAGCAGTTTCATCCGGGACAGGGACGTCTACGAGCAGTACTTC
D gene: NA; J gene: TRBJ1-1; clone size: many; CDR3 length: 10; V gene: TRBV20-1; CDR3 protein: CSARDTVAFF; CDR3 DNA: TGCAGTGCTAGAGACACTGTCGCTTTCTTT
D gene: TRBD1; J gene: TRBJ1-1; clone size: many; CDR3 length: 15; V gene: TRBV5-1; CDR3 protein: CASSLEDRPNTEAFF; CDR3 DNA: TGCGCCAGCAGCTTGGAGGACAGGCCTAACACTGAAGCTTTCTTT
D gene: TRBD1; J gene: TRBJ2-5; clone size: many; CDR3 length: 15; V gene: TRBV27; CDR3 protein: CASSLTDRVRETQYF; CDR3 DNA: TGTGCCAGCAGTTTGACGGACAGGGTACGCGAGACCCAGTACTTC
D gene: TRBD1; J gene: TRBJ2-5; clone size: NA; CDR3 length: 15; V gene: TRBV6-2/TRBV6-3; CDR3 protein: CASTSGTVGQETQYF; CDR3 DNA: TGTGCCAGCACGTCAGGGACAGTCGGACAAGAGACCCAGTACTTC
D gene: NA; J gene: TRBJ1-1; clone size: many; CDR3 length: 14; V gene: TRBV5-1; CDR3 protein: CASSSQQGNTEAFF; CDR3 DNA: TGCGCCAGCAGCTCGCAACAGGGGAACACTGAAGCTTTCTTT
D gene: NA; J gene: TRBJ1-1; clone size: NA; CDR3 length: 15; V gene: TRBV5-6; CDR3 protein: CASSSGNRAVTEAFF; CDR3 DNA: TGTGCCAGCAGCTCCGGAAACAGGGCGGTCACTGAAGCTTTCTTT
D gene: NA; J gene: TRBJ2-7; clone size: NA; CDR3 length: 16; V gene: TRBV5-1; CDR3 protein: CASSLVGSGVRAEQYF; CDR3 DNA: TGCGCCAGCAGCTTAGTTGGTAGCGGAGTGAGAGCCGAGCAGTACTTC
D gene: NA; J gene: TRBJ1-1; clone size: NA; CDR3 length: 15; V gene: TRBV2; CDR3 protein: CASSQVASEDTEAFF; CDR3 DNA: TGTGCCAGCAGCCAAGTTGCCAGTGAGGACACTGAAGCTTTCTTT
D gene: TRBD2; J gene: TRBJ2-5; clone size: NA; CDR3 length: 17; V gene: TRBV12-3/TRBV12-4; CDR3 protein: CASTSYGLAGEGETQYF; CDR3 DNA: TGTGCCAGCACGTCCTACGGACTAGCGGGGGAGGGAGAGACCCAGTACTTC
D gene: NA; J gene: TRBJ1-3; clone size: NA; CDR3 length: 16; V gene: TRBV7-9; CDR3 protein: CASSPPGRGSGNTIYF; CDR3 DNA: TGTGCCAGCAGCCCCCCCGGTCGGGGGTCTGGAAACACCATATATTTT
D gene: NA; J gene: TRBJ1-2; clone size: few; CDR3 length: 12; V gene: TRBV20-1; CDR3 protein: CSASQGDYGYTF; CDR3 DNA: TGCAGTGCTAGTCAGGGAGACTATGGCTACACCTTC
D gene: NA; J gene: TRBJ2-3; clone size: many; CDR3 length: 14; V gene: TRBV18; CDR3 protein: CASSPQDSTDTQYF; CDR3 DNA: TGTGCCAGCTCACCCCAGGACAGTACAGATACGCAGTATTTT
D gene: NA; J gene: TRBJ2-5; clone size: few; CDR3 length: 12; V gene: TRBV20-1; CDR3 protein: CSAREGGKTQYF; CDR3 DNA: TGCAGTGCTAGAGAGGGCGGTAAGACCCAGTACTTC
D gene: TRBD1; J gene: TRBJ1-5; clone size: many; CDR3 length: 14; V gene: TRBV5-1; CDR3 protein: CASSFTGEGQPQHF; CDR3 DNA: TGCGCCAGCAGCTTTACAGGGGAAGGTCAGCCCCAGCATTTT
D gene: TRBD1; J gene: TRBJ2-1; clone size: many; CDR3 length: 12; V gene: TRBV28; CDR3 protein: CASTGGSYEQFF; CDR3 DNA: TGTGCCAGCACAGGGGGATCGTATGAGCAGTTCTTC
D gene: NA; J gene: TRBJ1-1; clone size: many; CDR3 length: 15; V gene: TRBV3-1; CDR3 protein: CASSQGAGSNTEAFF; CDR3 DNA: TGTGCCAGCAGCCAAGGAGCAGGCTCGAACACTGAAGCTTTCTTT
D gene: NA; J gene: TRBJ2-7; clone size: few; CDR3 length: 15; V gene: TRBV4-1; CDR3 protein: CASRPPGAGAYEQYF; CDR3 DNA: TGCGCCAGCCGGCCCCCGGGGGCCGGGGCCTACGAGCAGTACTTC
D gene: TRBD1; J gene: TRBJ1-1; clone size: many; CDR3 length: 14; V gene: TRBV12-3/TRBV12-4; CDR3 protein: CASRTGVLNTEAFF; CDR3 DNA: TGTGCCAGTCGGACAGGGGTGTTGAACACTGAAGCTTTCTTT
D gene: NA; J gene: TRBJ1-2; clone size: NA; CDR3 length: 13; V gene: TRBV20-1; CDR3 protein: CSAHSGDLYGYTF; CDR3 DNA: TGCAGTGCTCACTCGGGGGACCTGTATGGCTACACCTTC
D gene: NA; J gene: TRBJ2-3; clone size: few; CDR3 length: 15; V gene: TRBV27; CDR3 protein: CASSLYQGTGDTQYF; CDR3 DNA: TGTGCCAGCAGTTTATACCAGGGGACGGGAGATACGCAGTATTTT
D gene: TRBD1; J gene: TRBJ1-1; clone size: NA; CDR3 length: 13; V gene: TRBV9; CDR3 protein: CASSGTGGGEASF; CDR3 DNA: TGTGCCAGCAGCGGCACAGGGGGCGGTGAAGCTTCCTTT
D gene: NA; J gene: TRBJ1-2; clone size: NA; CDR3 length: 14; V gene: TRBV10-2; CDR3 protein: CASQPGAANYGYTF; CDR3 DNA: TGCGCCAGCCAACCCGGGGCAGCTAACTATGGCTACACCTTC
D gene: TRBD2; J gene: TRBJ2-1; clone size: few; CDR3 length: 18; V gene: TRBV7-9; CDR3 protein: CASSPGTSGGPSYNEQFF; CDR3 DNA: TGTGCCAGCAGCCCGGGGACTAGCGGGGGACCCTCCTACAATGAGCAGTTCTTC
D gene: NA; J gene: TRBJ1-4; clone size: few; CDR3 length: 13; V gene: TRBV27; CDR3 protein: CASSLSPYEKLFF; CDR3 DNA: TGTGCCAGCAGTTTATCCCCTTATGAAAAACTGTTTTTT
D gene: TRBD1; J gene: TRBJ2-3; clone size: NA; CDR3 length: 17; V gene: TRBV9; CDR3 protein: CASSVDTDRAPPDTQYF; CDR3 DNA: TGTGCCAGCAGCGTAGACACCGACAGGGCCCCCCCAGATACGCAGTATTTT
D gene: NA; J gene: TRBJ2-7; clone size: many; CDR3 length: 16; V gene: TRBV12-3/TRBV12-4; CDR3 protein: CASSPSGTSFSYEQYF; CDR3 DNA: TGTGCCAGCAGCCCTTCCGGGACATCCTTTAGCTACGAGCAGTACTTC
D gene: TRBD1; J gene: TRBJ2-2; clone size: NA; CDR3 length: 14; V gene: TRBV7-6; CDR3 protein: CASSFGQGTGELFF; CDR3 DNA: TGTGCCAGCAGCTTCGGACAGGGCACCGGGGAGCTGTTTTTT
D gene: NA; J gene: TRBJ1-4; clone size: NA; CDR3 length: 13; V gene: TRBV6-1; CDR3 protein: CASTRGPREKLFF; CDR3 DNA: TGTGCCAGCACTAGGGGACCGCGGGAAAAACTGTTTTTT
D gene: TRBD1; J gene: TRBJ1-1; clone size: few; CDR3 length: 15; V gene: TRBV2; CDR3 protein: CASSTHRGPNTEAFF; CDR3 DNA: TGTGCCAGCAGTACTCACAGGGGGCCTAACACTGAAGCTTTCTTT
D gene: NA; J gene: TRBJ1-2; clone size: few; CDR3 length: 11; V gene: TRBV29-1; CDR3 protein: CSVEMSYGYTF; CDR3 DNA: TGCAGCGTTGAGATGAGCTATGGCTACACCTTC
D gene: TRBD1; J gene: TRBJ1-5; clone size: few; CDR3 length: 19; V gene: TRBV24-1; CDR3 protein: CATSESPRTGNPTNQPQHF; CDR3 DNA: TGTGCCACCAGTGAAAGCCCTAGGACAGGGAATCCGACAAATCAGCCCCAGCATTTT
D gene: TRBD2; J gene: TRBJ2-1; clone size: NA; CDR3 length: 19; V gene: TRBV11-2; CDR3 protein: CASSLRLAGGPSSYNEQFF; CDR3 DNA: TGTGCCAGCAGCCTAAGACTAGCGGGGGGGCCATCCTCCTACAATGAGCAGTTCTTC
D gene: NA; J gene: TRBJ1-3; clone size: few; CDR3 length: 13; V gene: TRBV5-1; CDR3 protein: CASSGDGGNTIYF; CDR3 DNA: TGCGCCAGCAGCGGGGACGGCGGAAACACCATATATTTT